This T cell receptor beta chain emerged from a study of OX40 agonist ivuxolimab in advanced cancers. Turning to the study itself: With ivuxolimab, an agonistic anti-OX40 (CD134) antibody, patients were treated.

Overall study results and limits: Those patients achieving a partial response at 0.1-3.0 mg/kg showed among the lowest clonal expansion. Averaging showed that CD8+ T cells had more expanded clones than CD4+ did.

The germline V gene encodes CDR1 SGHTS and CDR2 YDEGEE. This CDR3 is built from 15 residues. Trimming cost V 0 bases and J 5 bases, with 13 bases left between them. Data came from immunoSEQ multiplex PCR; TCRdb stores just in-frame clones and leaves some out. The sample lists some 69,000 clones; roughly 87% were seen once. As to this clone: Its specificity is not known.

The V gene is TRBV5-8, the J gene TRBJ2-3; maybe TRBD1 (5 bases). The TCR originated in an adult with an advanced solid tumor such as melanoma, head and neck, liver or kidney cancer. The source material was CD4+ or CD8+ T cells sorted from blood, sampled in a trial of the OX40 agonist ivuxolimab. CDR3 loop: CASSLVAGFIDTQYF. As DNA, the CDR3 is TGTGCCAGCAGCTTGGTGGCAGGGTTTATAGATACGCAGTATTTT.